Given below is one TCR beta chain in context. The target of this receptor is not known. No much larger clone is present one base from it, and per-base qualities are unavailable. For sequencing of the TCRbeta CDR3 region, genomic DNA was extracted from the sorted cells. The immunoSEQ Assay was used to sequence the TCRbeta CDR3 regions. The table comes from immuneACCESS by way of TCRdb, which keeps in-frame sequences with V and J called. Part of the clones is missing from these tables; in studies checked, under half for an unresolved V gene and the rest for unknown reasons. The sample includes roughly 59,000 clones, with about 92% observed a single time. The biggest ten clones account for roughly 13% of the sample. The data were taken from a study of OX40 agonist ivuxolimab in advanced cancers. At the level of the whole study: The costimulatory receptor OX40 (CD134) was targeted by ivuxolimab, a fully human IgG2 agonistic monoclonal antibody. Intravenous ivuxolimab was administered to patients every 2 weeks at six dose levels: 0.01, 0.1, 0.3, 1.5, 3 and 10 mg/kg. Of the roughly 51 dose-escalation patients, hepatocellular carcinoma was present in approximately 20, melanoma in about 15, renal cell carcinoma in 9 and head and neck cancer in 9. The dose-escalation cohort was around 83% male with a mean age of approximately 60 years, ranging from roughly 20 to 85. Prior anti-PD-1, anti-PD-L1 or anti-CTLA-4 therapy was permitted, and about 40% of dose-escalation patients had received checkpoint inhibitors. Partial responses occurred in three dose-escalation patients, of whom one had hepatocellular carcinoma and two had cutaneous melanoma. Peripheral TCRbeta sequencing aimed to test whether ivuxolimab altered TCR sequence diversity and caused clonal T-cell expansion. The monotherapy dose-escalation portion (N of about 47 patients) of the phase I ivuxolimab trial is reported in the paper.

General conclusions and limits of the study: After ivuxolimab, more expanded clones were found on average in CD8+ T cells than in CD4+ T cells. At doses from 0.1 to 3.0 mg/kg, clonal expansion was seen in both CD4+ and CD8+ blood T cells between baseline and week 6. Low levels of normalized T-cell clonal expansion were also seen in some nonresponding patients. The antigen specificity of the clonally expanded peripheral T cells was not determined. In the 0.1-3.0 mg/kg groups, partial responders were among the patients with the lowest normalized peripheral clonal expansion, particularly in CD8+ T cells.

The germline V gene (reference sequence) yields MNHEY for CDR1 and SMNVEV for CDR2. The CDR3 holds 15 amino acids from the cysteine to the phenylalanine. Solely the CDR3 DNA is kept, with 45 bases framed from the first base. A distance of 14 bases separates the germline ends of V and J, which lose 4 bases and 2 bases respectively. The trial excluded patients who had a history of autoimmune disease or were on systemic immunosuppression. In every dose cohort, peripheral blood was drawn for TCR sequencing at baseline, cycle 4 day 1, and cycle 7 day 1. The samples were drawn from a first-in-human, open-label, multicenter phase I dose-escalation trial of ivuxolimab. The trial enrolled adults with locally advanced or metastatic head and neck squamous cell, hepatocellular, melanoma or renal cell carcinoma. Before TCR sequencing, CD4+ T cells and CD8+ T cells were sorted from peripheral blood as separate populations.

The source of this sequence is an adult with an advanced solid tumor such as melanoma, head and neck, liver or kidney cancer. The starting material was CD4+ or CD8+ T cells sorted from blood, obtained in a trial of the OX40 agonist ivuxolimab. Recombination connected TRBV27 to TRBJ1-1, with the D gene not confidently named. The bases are TGTGCCAGCAGTTATTCGCCCCGGCCAAACACTGAAGCTTTCTTT. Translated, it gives CASSYSPRPNTEAFF.